The clone carrying this TCR beta chain was found a few times. The data were obtained in a study of radiation and T cells in renal cell carcinoma. V lost 2 bases and J 5 bases, leaving 13 bases between the germline ends. CDR1 SGHRS and CDR2 YFSETQ come from the germline V gene. The CDR3 is 14 residues long. As for time point: blood 4 weeks post-SBRT, at nephrectomy. Treatment specified: 15 Gy SBRT to primary tumor, nephrectomy 4 weeks later. Data came from immunoSEQ multiplex PCR; TCRdb stores just in-frame clones and leaves some out. In the table there are some 81,000 clones, about nine tenths of which are singletons.

The material sequenced was blood, taken from a patient whose treatment included radiotherapy and nephrectomy. This chain links TRBV5-1 with TRBJ1-1, with D perhaps matching TRBD1 (6 bases). The sequence derives from a woman between 65 and 79 years old with renal cell carcinoma. In DNA, the CDR3 is TGCGCCAGCAGCTTTACAGGGAAAGGAACTGAAGCTTTCTTT. Protein: CASSFTGKGTEAFF. Variable domain in full (rest from reference TRBV5-1 and TRBJ1-1): KAGVTQTPRYLIKTRGQQVTLSCSPISGHRSVSWYQQTPGQGLQFLFEYFSETQRNKGNFPGRFSGRQFSNSRSEMNVSTLELGDSALYLCASSFTGKGTEAFFGQGTRLTVV.